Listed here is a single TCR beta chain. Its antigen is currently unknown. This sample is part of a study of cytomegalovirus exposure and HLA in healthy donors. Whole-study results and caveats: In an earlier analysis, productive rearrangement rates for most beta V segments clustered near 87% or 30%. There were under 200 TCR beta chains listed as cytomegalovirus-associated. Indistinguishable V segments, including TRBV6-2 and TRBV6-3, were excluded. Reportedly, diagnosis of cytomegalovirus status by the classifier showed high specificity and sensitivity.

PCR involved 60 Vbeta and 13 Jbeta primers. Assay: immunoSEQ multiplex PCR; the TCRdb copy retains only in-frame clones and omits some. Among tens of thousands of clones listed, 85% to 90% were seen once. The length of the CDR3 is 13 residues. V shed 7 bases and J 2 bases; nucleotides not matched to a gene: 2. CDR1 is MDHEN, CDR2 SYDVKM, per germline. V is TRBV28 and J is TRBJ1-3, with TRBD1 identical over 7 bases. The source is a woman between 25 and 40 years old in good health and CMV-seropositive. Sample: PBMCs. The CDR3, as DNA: TGTGCCAGCAATCAGGGGGCTGGAAACACCATATATTTT. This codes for CASNQGAGNTIYF.